A single sample is the source of the 14 T cell receptor beta chains below, sequenced in a study of cytomegalovirus exposure and HLA in healthy donors. PCR amplification relied on 60 Vbeta primers (plus 13 Jbeta primers). Using immunoSEQ multiplex PCR, the repertoire was profiled, and TCRdb retains in-frame clones only, with some absent. Its clone listing holds approximately 110,000 clones. The sequenced sample consisted of PBMCs. The origin of the receptors is a man aged 35 to 55 in good health and CMV-seropositive.

V and J are TRBV28 and TRBJ1-1; 7 bases are a match to TRBD1. J gave up 7 bases and V 5 bases, and 16 bases lay outside the gene matches. The CDR3 totals 16 residues. Germline V gene lookup returns CDR1 MDHEN and CDR2 SYDVKM. CDR3 in DNA: TGTGCCAGCAGTACTACCGGGACCCCCGGACAGGATGAAGCTTTCTTT. Protein product: CASSTTGTPGQDEAFF.

The V and J genes are TRBV9 and TRBJ2-1; 7 bases agree with TRBD1. Germline V gene sequence: CDR1 SGDLS, CDR2 YYNGEE. Losses at the gene ends were 1 base for V and 10 bases for J; bases not matched to a gene: 11. The CDR3 is 15 residues long. In DNA form, the CDR3 reads TGTGCCAGCAGCGTATACGGCACAGGGGTAGGGGAGCAGTTCTTC. The encoded protein is CASSVYGTGVGEQFF.

The chain combines TRBV7-6 with TRBJ2-7, with unresolved D. CDR1 and CDR2 (germline): SGHVS, FNYEAQ. Trimming shortened V by 2 bases and J by 5 bases, and 10 bases separated the two germline ends. The CDR3 has 13 amino acids. CDR3 in amino acids: CASSLQQSNEQYF. CDR3 nucleotides: TGTGCCAGCAGCTTACAACAGTCCAACGAGCAGTACTTC.

The chain links TRBV29-1 to TRBJ2-5; D not resolved. CDR1 SQVTM and CDR2 ANQGSEA come from the germline V gene. This CDR3 has 12 amino acids. Trimming stripped 4 bases from V and 2 bases from J, with 8 bases between. This CDR3 reads CSVVITQETQYF. The CDR3 DNA reads as TGCAGCGTTGTAATTACACAAGAGACCCAGTACTTC.

Points on this clone: One junction end disagrees with the germline gene, perhaps due to a read error. Other DNA sequences from this sample encode an identical CDR3 as well. The rearrangement links TRBV5-1 to TRBJ2-2; the match to TRBD2 covers 9 bases. CDR3 size: 15 residues. Germline V gives CDR1 SGHRS, CDR2 YFSETQ. The CDR3 here is CASSLAGGGTGELFF. CDR3 coding DNA: TGCGCCAGCAGTTTGGCGGGAGGGGGCACCGGGGAGCTGTTTTTT.

CDR3 sequence: CASTQEAGATGELFF. The CDR3 DNA sequence: TGTGCCAGTACCCAGGAAGCGGGAGCGACCGGGGAGCTGTTTTTT. The chain combines TRBV19 with TRBJ2-2, with 8 bases identical to TRBD2. Germline V CDR1 and CDR2: LNHDA, SQIVND (reference sequence). Unmatched junction bases numbered 9, after V lost 7 bases and J lost 5 bases. The length of the CDR3 is 15 residues.

The chain uses TRBV7-6 and TRBJ2-3; 7 bases align to TRBD2. With V trimmed by 5 bases and J by 4 bases, 12 bases remained unmatched. The CDR3 is made up of 16 amino acids. Germline loops: CDR1 SGHVS, CDR2 FNYEAQ. CDR3 loop: CASSPRSGGGSDTQYF. The CDR3 DNA reads TGTGCCAGCAGCCCCAGGTCGGGAGGTGGATCAGATACGCAGTATTTT.

This chain connects TRBV6-5 to TRBJ1-5; D might be TRBD1 (5 bases). The CDR3 spans 14 residues. Germline CDR1 reads MNHEY; CDR2 reads SVGAGI. Trimming pared 5 bases from V and 7 bases from J, leaving 15 bases between. CDR3 sequence: CASSGGQGRQPQHF. Here the CDR3 DNA reads TGTGCCAGCAGTGGCGGACAAGGCCGGCAGCCCCAGCATTTT.

The chain is built from TRBV28 and TRBJ2-7; 10 bases fit TRBD1. The CDR3 totals 13 residues. Germline CDR1 reads MDHEN; CDR2 reads SYDVKM. With 8 bases clipped from V and 3 bases from J, the junction kept 4 bases outside the gene matches. The CDR3, as DNA: TGTGCCAGCCGGGGACAGGGGATCTACGAGCAGTACTTC. This translates into CASRGQGIYEQYF.

The rearrangement links TRBV6-5 to TRBJ2-1, with TRBD1 identical over 7 bases. The germline gives CDR1 MNHEY, CDR2 SVGAGI. The length of the CDR3 is 15 residues. V lost 4 bases, J lost 3 bases, and 6 bases stayed unmatched. This CDR3 reads CASSSPGQSYNEQFF. CDR3 in DNA: TGTGCCAGCAGTTCTCCGGGACAGAGCTACAATGAGCAGTTCTTC.

The chain couples TRBV4-2 to TRBJ2-3, with 14 bases that match TRBD2. Looked up from germline, CDR1 is LGHNA and CDR2 is YNFKEQ. Trimming removed 2 bases from V and 4 bases from J; junction bases left unmatched: 5. This CDR3 region has 17 residues. The CDR3 nucleotides are TGTGCCAGCAGCCAAAGGGGACTAGCGGGAGCGGCAGATACGCAGTATTTT. This codes for CASSQRGLAGAADTQYF.

This chain joins TRBV5-1 and TRBJ2-1; D is perhaps TRBD2 (6 bases). CDR3 length: 15 amino acids. V lost 4 bases and J 2 bases, leaving 13 bases between the germline ends. Germline CDR1 reads SGHRS; CDR2 reads YFSETQ. CDR3 nucleotides: TGCGCCAGCAGCCCGGGACTTTCTCCCTACAATGAGCAGTTCTTC. Translating gives CASSPGLSPYNEQFF.

The chain links TRBV5-6 to TRBJ2-5; 8 bases map to TRBD1. The CDR3 consists of 14 residues. With V trimmed by 9 bases and J by 1 base, 8 bases remained unmatched. In germline, CDR1 is SGHDT, CDR2 YYEEEE. CDR3: CATSQGTGQETQYF. The CDR3 DNA sequence: TGTGCCACCTCTCAGGGGACAGGCCAAGAGACCCAGTACTTC.

The chain recombines TRBV4-1 with TRBJ2-7; possibly TRBD2 for D (6 bases). Germline CDR1 is MGHRA and CDR2 is YSYEKL. Trimming removed 0 bases from V and 3 bases from J, with 9 bases in between. The CDR3 contains 14 residues. The CDR3 region has the DNA TGCGCCAGCAGCCAAGATCCGGGAGACTACGAGCAGTACTTC. This gives the protein CASSQDPGDYEQYF.